This T cell receptor (beta chain) was recorded in a study of cytomegalovirus exposure and HLA in healthy donors (dated by TCRdb to 2017 to 2019). Context from the whole study: An earlier analysis of approximately 600 of the donors reported 250 to 300 Gb of sequence data and about 100 million unique TCR beta sequences from roughly 180 million T cells. An early release that covered some 640 HLA-typed donors contained approximately 300 gigabases of sequencing data and around 80 million unique TCR sequences. Of the roughly 430 genotyped donors, about 84% fell in the genetic ancestry cluster associated with self-reported Caucasian donors. The study was designed to test whether signatures of past pathogen exposure could be identified by cataloging public T cell receptors. The T cell repertoires of 550 to 850 subjects were profiled by immunosequencing and related to cytomegalovirus serostatus. Besides the first cohort of about 730 subjects, a separate validation cohort made up of roughly 120 different subjects was used. High-throughput TCR immunosequencing, statistical association of individual TCRs with disease status, and machine learning were combined to predict cytomegalovirus infection status. To study patterns of TCR occurrence, a later analysis re-analyzed previously published TCR beta repertoires from more than 550 donors and added high-resolution HLA genotyping. In the later analysis, no new phenotypic data were used to find candidate immune exposures; instead, reliance was placed on TCR beta sequences and their occurrence across donors. In an earlier analysis of 587 of the donors, high-throughput TCR beta sequencing was used to judge whether each TCR beta V gene segment behaved as functional or pseudogenic. Donor age, sex, ethnicity and CMV serostatus were compiled alongside the repertoire data. A later genetic analysis used genome-wide SNP genotypes for about 55% of the 666 donors, treating that subset as a discovery cohort. Every discovery cohort repertoire had been produced on one sequencing platform. HLA typing included class I and class II loci at four-digit resolution. Typing coverage differed by locus: A, B, C, DRB1 and DQB1 were typed in about 629-640 donors, DQA1 in around 500, DPA1 in approximately 600, and DPB1 in around 490. About five DR-DQ haplotypes were handled as single units for association and clustering, since linkage in the cohort was strong. Among under 450 genotyped donors of the cohort, an average of around 240,000 unique TCR beta nucleotide sequences were sequenced per donor, roughly 18% of them non-productive. Overall results and qualifications from the work: Only TCR beta chains were sequenced in this cohort, and the absence of alpha or paired-chain data limited detectable features. A group of highly shared sequence variants was considered likely to be a technical artifact of the sequencing pipeline. A later analysis found that most CMV-associated TCR beta chains appeared HLA-restricted, with HLA associations seemingly driven largely by CMV exposure. V-gene and J-gene trimming of TCR beta chains was associated with a missense DCLRE1C variant in a later genetic analysis, and the association was replicated in an independent cohort. The classifier was reported to diagnose cytomegalovirus status with high specificity and sensitivity in both the original and validation cohorts. In vitro tests confirmed that three of the cytomegalovirus-associated TCR beta chains recognize cytomegalovirus antigens. Compared with equally common non-associated chains, HLA-associated TCR beta chains in a later analysis were more clonally expanded and had lower generation probabilities. The study listed 164 TCR beta chains as associated with cytomegalovirus. A further reported finding was that TCR beta sequences accurately predicted the HLA-A and HLA-B alleles for most subjects in the first cohort. Linkage disequilibrium might explain the correlated functional status among segregating V segments, but an unknown experimental factor could not be excluded. Most TCR sequences were observed very rarely across donors, whereas some public TCRs were present in many individuals. Roughly uniform sequencing depth across donors was assumed in presence/absence analyses, although this assumption may not hold. Broadly in line with IMGT annotations, most TCR beta V segments showed up in productive rearrangements about 87% or about 30% of the time in an earlier analysis of roughly 590 of the donors. According to the authors, the approach could potentially be generalized to other disease states and immunological phenotypes. Because some donors lacked HLA typing at each locus, the association tests relied only on the typed subset. In a later analysis, TCR association rates were found to vary across HLA loci, with the most associated TCRs seen for DRB1 alleles and the fewest for HLA-C alleles. Because counts were too low, about 18 rarely observed V segments, including chromosome 9 orphons, were left out of the earlier analysis of roughly 600 of the donors. Some IMGT-functional V segments, including TRBV6-2 and TRBV6-3, could not be distinguished by the 87-base-pair reads and were therefore excluded. In a later genetic analysis, fewer N-insertions in productive TCRs were reported among donors in an Asian-associated ancestry cluster than the approximately 670-donor mean. For the cohort, immune exposure information was limited to CMV serostatus. Several of the top co-occurrence clusters appeared to be linked to parvovirus B19, influenza, CMV and Epstein-Barr virus, according to a later analysis. In a later analysis, about 16,000 TCR beta sequences were associated with specific HLA alleles at a false discovery rate of 0.05. Strong co-occurrence of HLA alleles, especially DR and DQ, made assigning TCR associations to individual alleles difficult.

Concerning this clone itself: Its antigen specificity is not known. The sample holds no much larger clone one base away, and base qualities are not on file.

The cohort comprised fewer than 750 healthy bone marrow donors. At the time of sampling, all cohort members were nominally healthy, though unrecorded immune exposures were likely present. The donor was CMV seronegative and belonged to the group of 352 seronegative cohort members. Every donor gave a peripheral blood sample, and the peripheral blood mononuclear cells from that sample were used for TCR beta sequencing. The Qiagen DNeasy Blood Extraction Kit was used to extract genomic DNA from the blood cell samples. Library preparation was by the immunoSEQ multiplex PCR assay. A mixture of 60 forward primers for TCR Vbeta segments and 13 reverse primers for TCR Jbeta segments was used in the multiplex PCR. The CDR3 region of rearranged TCR beta genes was amplified from genomic DNA by a multiplex PCR assay. The amplified TCR beta libraries were sequenced on the Illumina HiSeq System as 87-base-pair reads. On the authors' methods: A later analysis tallied about 77 million unique TCR beta chains across the 666 repertoires, and around 9.9 million of those chains were shared by two or more donors. A nearest-neighbor algorithm error-corrected the raw reads and collapsed the reads into unique sequences, merging closely related sequences to remove PCR and sequencing errors. CDR3 sequences were aligned to IMGT reference sequences to assign V, D and J gene segments. For a sequence to be retained, a match of at least six nucleotides to both a V gene segment and a J gene segment was required. Rearrangements were called productive when the CDR3 lacked stop codons and stayed in frame with V and J; all others were non-productive. CDR3 was defined by IMGT convention, running from the second conserved V-encoded cysteine to the conserved J-encoded phenylalanine. The earlier analysis of roughly 590 of the donors excluded any sequence lacking an unambiguous match to a single V gene segment. In an earlier analysis of approximately 590 of the donors, V segments were called functional above 56.7% productive rearrangements and were called segregating when the between-donor standard deviation exceeded 5%. To diagnose cytomegalovirus status from the catalog of TCR beta chain sequences, a statistical classification framework was built. A later analysis assigned V and J genes by comparing TCR nucleotide sequences with IMGT/GENE-DB human TR gene sequences. A later analysis assigned CDR3 sequences and most-parsimonious VDJ recombination scenarios with the TCRdist pipeline. A later analysis defined each TCR beta chain by its CDR3 amino acid sequence plus V-gene family, and excluded reads lacking a unique V-gene family. To address suspected cross-contamination and a sequencing artifact, a later analysis removed 450 to 700 highly shared, low-generation-probability nucleotide sequences. For each public chain, a later analysis derived a clonal expansion index from normalized ranks of inferred template counts within each repertoire. In a later analysis, generation probabilities were computed using a VDJ recombination model fitted to out-of-frame rearrangements, and the results were checked against IGoR. In a later analysis, TCR-TCR, TCR-HLA and TCR-CMV co-occurrence was scored with hypergeometric tests, and a repertoire-size bias correction was applied to TCR pairs. In a later analysis, false discovery rates were estimated by permuting HLA or CMV assignments 20 times. In a later analysis, co-occurring TCRs were grouped using DBSCAN, and TCRdist sequence similarity was added for clustering within HLA-allele-positive subsets. Repertoires with fewer than 30,000 or more than 120,000 public chains were left out of co-occurrence clustering, as were several repertoires with anomalous nucleotide sharing. TCRdb mirrors the immuneACCESS table, restricted to in-frame sequences. Some clones are absent from its copies; in checked studies, under half trace to an unresolved V gene, and the reason for the others is unknown. V, J and clone size derive from that table, while D and trimming were established from the DNA sequence. The sample table contains fewer than 250,000 clones; only one count was recorded for less than 80% of them. The ten largest account for around 0.2% of the sample.

Ends trimmed: V by 4 bases, J by 3 bases; bases unmatched to a gene: 24. In the germline V gene (reference sequence), CDR1 corresponds to LNHDA and CDR2 to SQIVND. Inclusive of the bounding cysteine and phenylalanine, the CDR3 is 21 residues long. Just the 63-base CDR3 DNA is kept, in frame starting at base 1. The chain was built from TRBV19 and TRBJ2-7, with TRBD1 matching 10 junction bases. The specimen sequenced was PBMCs. The sequence was collected from a girl aged 2 to 10 in good health and CMV-seronegative. In nucleotide form, the sequence is TGTGCCAGTAGTAAGGGACAGGGGTTATCCCTCGATGCGTGGACAATCTACGAGCAGTACTTC. It codes for CASSKGQGLSLDAWTIYEQYF.